A selection of T cell receptor beta chains follows, all from one sample in a study of PD-1 blockade in classical Hodgkin lymphoma. Some clones are missing from TCRdb's copy, which holds only in-frame ones; the method was immunoSEQ multiplex PCR. The sample has about 30,000 clones, about nine tenths seen once. Sequencing was carried out using peripheral blood mononuclear cells (PBMCs). The receptors derive from a human donor with classical Hodgkin lymphoma. Each CDR3 is given with its conserved first and last residue. Each record gives: V gene, D gene, J gene, clone size, CDR3 DNA, CDR3 protein. The D gene is left open where the match is weak. Clone size is stated in some rows and not others, as once, few, many or a class when expanded.

V: TRBV18; D: -; J: TRBJ2-7; size: -; DNA: TGTGCCAGCTCACGATTGTCTTCCGACGAGCAGTACTTC; CDR3: CASSRLSSDEQYF
V: TRBV6-1; D: TRBD1; J: TRBJ1-2; size: -; DNA: TGTGCCAGCAGTGCCCCGGGACAGGGGGCTAACTATGGCTACACCTTC; CDR3: CASSAPGQGANYGYTF
V: TRBV7-2; D: TRBD2; J: TRBJ2-7; size: -; DNA: TGTGCCAGCAGCTCTCGGGGGGGCTCTCCTCTCGAGCAGTACTTC; CDR3: CASSSRGGSPLEQYF
V: TRBV5-1; D: -; J: TRBJ2-7; size: -; DNA: TGCGCCAGCAGCGTGGAGGCAGGACTGGGGTACGAGCAGTACTTC; CDR3: CASSVEAGLGYEQYF
V: TRBV18; D: TRBD1; J: TRBJ1-1; size: once; DNA: TGTGCCAGCTCAGAGGACCAGGGGGTGGCCACTGAAGCTTTCTTT; CDR3: CASSEDQGVATEAFF
V: TRBV5-1; D: TRBD2; J: TRBJ2-7; size: -; DNA: TGCGCCAGCAGCTTGGGACTAGCGGCCACCTACGAGCAGTACTTC; CDR3: CASSLGLAATYEQYF
V: TRBV7-8; D: -; J: TRBJ1-5; size: -; DNA: TGTGCCAGCAGCTTAGCCTATGGGTCGGACCGTGGCAATCAGCCCCAGCATTTT; CDR3: CASSLAYGSDRGNQPQHF
V: TRBV6-5; D: TRBD1; J: TRBJ2-7; size: -; DNA: TGTGCCAGCAGGGGACAGGGGGCGAGTGAGCAGTACTTC; CDR3: CASRGQGASEQYF
V: TRBV7-9; D: TRBD2; J: TRBJ2-7; size: medium-sized; DNA: TGTGCCAGCAGCTTAGAGGGAGGGAGCTCCTACGAGCAGTACTTC; CDR3: CASSLEGGSSYEQYF
V: TRBV19; D: -; J: TRBJ2-1; size: -; DNA: TGTGCCAGTAGTAAGATGGCGACGTTTGGGGACAATGAGCAGTTCTTC; CDR3: CASSKMATFGDNEQFF
V: TRBV29-1; D: TRBD1; J: TRBJ1-1; size: -; DNA: TGCAGCATTTCAGGGGGGTTGGGCACTGAAGCTTTCTTT; CDR3: CSISGGLGTEAFF
V: TRBV28; D: -; J: TRBJ1-2; size: -; DNA: TGTGCCAGCAGCCGAGACAAGTATGGCTACACCTTC; CDR3: CASSRDKYGYTF
V: TRBV5-1; D: -; J: TRBJ2-2; size: -; DNA: TGCGCCAGCAGCTTGGTGGCAGGCCCCGGGGAGCTGTTTTTT; CDR3: CASSLVAGPGELFF
V: TRBV9; D: TRBD2; J: TRBJ2-4; size: -; DNA: TGTGCCAGCAGCGACCCCATACTAGCGGGAAGTTCCATTCAGTACTTC; CDR3: CASSDPILAGSSIQYF
V: TRBV10-2; D: TRBD1; J: TRBJ2-2; size: -; DNA: TGCGCCACCGGGACAGGGGGCTCCACCGGGGAGCTGTTTTTT; CDR3: CATGTGGSTGELFF
V: TRBV6-6; D: -; J: TRBJ2-4; size: -; DNA: TGTGCCAGCAGTCCTCTTAACGGGAGAGTTCAGTACTTC; CDR3: CASSPLNGRVQYF